Presented here are 17 T cell receptor beta chains from one specimen sequenced in a study of identical twins. Each CDR3 protein gets one entry after TCRdb re-called the 5' RACE reads with MiXCR. The data contain about 920,000 distinct CDR3 sequences, around an eighth of them singletons. The data were also submitted as part of a second study, on yellow fever vaccine responses in identical twins.

What was sequenced was PBMCs. The origin of the receptors is a woman under 30 in good health.

This clonotype was picked up many times. The chain employs TRBV10-3 and TRBJ2-1; D remains unclear. CDR1 is ENHRY and CDR2 is SYGVKD in the germline V gene. CDR3 length equals 12 residues. Trimming stripped 4 bases from V and 6 bases from J, with 7 bases between. For the CDR3, the DNA is TGTGCCATCAGTGTATCGGGCAATGAGCAGTTCTTC. It yields the protein CAISVSGNEQFF.

This clonotype has a handful of counts. The rearrangement joins TRBV25-1 to TRBJ2-1; 11 bases are shared with TRBD1. The length of the CDR3 is 16 residues. Germline V gives CDR1 MGHDK, CDR2 SYGVNS. V gave up 4 bases and J gave up 8 bases; unmatched junction bases: 10. The chain's CDR3 is CASSAAFRTGGDEQFF. In DNA, the CDR3 is TGTGCCAGCAGTGCAGCTTTTCGGACAGGGGGCGATGAGCAGTTCTTC.

In this sample, this clonotype turned up many times. The chain links TRBV4-2 to TRBJ1-1; D ambiguous. This CDR3 contains 14 residues. The germline gives CDR1 LGHNA, CDR2 YNFKEQ. With 0 bases removed from V and 8 bases from J, the gap between germline ends came to 13 bases. Here the CDR3 reads CASSQDDNAGEAFF. The CDR3, as DNA: TGTGCCAGCAGCCAAGATGATAACGCTGGAGAAGCTTTCTTT.

This clonotype has a count of ten or more. The chain employs TRBV27 and TRBJ1-5; D uncertain. The CDR3 spans 13 residues. The germline CDR1 and CDR2 sequences are MNHEY and SMNVEV (reference sequence). Trimming left V 2 bases short and J 5 bases short, with 7 bases between. The CDR3: CASSLIGDQPQHF. The CDR3, as DNA: TGTGCCAGCAGTTTAATTGGAGATCAGCCCCAGCATTTT.

There are a few counts of this clonotype. The gene calls are TRBV9 and TRBJ2-1; the match to TRBD1 covers 7 bases. Trimming took 3 bases from V and 3 from J; bases not matched to a gene: 6. Germline CDR1 and CDR2: SGDLS and YYNGEE. The CDR3 totals 15 residues. Written as DNA, the CDR3 is TGTGCCAGCAGCGCCTGGGACAGCTTCTACAATGAGCAGTTCTTC. Its protein is CASSAWDSFYNEQFF.

This clonotype was seen many times. V usage is TRBV5-1 and J usage is TRBJ2-5; 8 bases are a match to TRBD2. V lost 4 bases and J lost 5; bases outside the gene matches: 13. From germline, CDR1 is SGHRS and CDR2 YFSETQ. The CDR3 runs 16 residues. CDR3 sequence: CASSNTSGGWVETQYF. The CDR3 coding sequence is TGCGCCAGCAGCAACACTAGCGGCGGGTGGGTGGAGACCCAGTACTTC.

This chain links TRBV7-3 with TRBJ2-1, with TRBD1 matching over 7 bases. Germline V CDR1 and CDR2: SGHTA, FQGTGA. The CDR3 runs to 15 residues. Trimming took 2 bases from V and 6 from J; bases not matched to a gene: 7. The CDR3 spells CASSLYGTDFNEQFF. CDR3 nucleotide sequence: TGTGCCAGCAGCTTATACGGGACAGATTTCAATGAGCAGTTCTTC.

The chain carries TRBV5-1 and TRBJ2-7; D not certain. The germline gives CDR1 SGHRS, CDR2 YFSETQ. V lost 0 bases and J lost 3, with 7 bases in between. The CDR3 totals 13 residues. The CDR3 sequence is CASSLANNYEQYF. The CDR3 coding sequence is TGCGCCAGCAGCTTGGCCAACAACTACGAGCAGTACTTC.

This rearrangement joins TRBV12-3 or TRBV12-4 to TRBJ1-3; D might be TRBD1 (5 bases). CDR3 size: 15 residues. V was trimmed by 5 bases and J by 2 bases, leaving 13 bases between them. The CDR3 sequence: CASSPTAGTGNTIYF. The CDR3 DNA follows: TGTGCCAGCAGTCCGACGGCAGGGACTGGAAACACCATATATTTT.

This clonotype was observed at least ten times. The chain has TRBV11-2 and TRBJ1-1, with D hard to call. The CDR3 is made up of 15 amino acids. CDR1 SGHAT and CDR2 FQNNGV come from the germline V gene. Trimming cost V 5 bases and J 6 bases, with 19 bases left between them. The CDR3: CASSPGKTLGPEAFF. The CDR3, as DNA: TGTGCCAGCAGCCCTGGTAAGACACTTGGCCCTGAAGCTTTCTTT.

This clonotype showed up many times. The chain is built from TRBV10-1 and TRBJ2-2; D remains unclear. Germline V CDR1 and CDR2: WNHNN, SYGVQD (reference sequence). The CDR3 runs to 12 residues. Trimming pared 6 bases from V and 5 bases from J, leaving 7 bases between. The CDR3 spells CASRGRTGELFF. The CDR3 bases are TGCGCCAGCAGAGGGCGGACCGGGGAGCTGTTTTTT.

V usage is TRBV5-1 and J usage is TRBJ2-7, with TRBD2 as a possible D gene (6 bases). The CDR3 length is 13 residues. Per the germline V gene, CDR1 is SGHRS and CDR2 is YFSETQ. The V and J ends lost 4 bases and 7 bases respectively, with 15 bases between them. The CDR3 DNA sequence: TGCGCCAGCAGCCCATCGGGACTCAGGGAGCAGTACGTC. Translated: CASSPSGLREQYV.

This clonotype was counted at least ten times. The V gene is TRBV12-3 or TRBV12-4, the J gene TRBJ1-1, with 8 bases matching TRBD1. The V and J ends lost 8 bases and 1 base, in that order; junction bases with no gene match: 0. This CDR3 region has 12 residues. The CDR3 coding sequence is TGTGCCAGCGGGACAGGGAACACTGAAGCTTTCTTT. This translates into CASGTGNTEAFF.

The V gene is TRBV20-1, the J gene TRBJ2-1; TRBD2 matches at 11 bases. Germline-derived CDR1 and CDR2 are DFQATT and SNEGSKA (reference sequence). The CDR3 sequence is 16 residues long. V gave up 5 bases and J gave up 2 bases; unmatched junction bases: 8. CDR3 amino acids: CSAPRPGLAAYNEQFF. CDR3 nucleotides: TGCAGTGCTCCCCGACCGGGACTAGCGGCCTACAATGAGCAGTTCTTC.

This clonotype was detected only a few times. A much bigger clone sits one base away, suggesting this may be a read error. This chain joins TRBV6-1 and TRBJ2-2; TRBD1 might be the D (6 bases). V was pared by 7 bases and J by 1 base, with 10 bases between. Germline lookup yields CDR1 MNHNS and CDR2 SASEGT. CDR3 length: 14 amino acids. The CDR3 DNA is TGTGCCAGCAACCCGGGACAGAACACCGGGGAGCTGTTTTTT. It codes for CASNPGQNTGELFF.

V gene TRBV11-2 combines with J gene TRBJ2-5, with 9 bases identical to TRBD1. The junction had 7 bases not matched to a gene; V was cut back by 4 bases and J by 4 bases. Germline CDR1 is SGHAT and CDR2 is FQNNGV. CDR3 length equals 15 residues. The CDR3 reads CASSYRQGVRETQYF. In nucleotides, the CDR3 is TGTGCCAGCAGCTATAGACAGGGGGTACGAGAGACCCAGTACTTC. The full variable domain, rest sourced from reference TRBV11-2 and TRBJ2-5, is EAGVAQSPRYKIIEKRQSVAFWCNPISGHATLYWYQQILGQGPKLLIQFQNNGVVDDSQLPKDRFSAERLKGVDSTLKIQPAKLEDSAVYLCASSYRQGVRETQYFGPGTRLLVL.

This clonotype was recorded at least ten times. The junction departs from germline at one end; a sequencing error may be responsible. The genes are TRBV5-1 and TRBJ2-1, with TRBD1 matching 11 bases. The length of the CDR3 is 14 residues. Germline V CDR1 and CDR2: SGHRS, YFSETQ. CDR3 loop: CASSLGQGAYEQFF. CDR3 DNA sequence: TGTGCCAGCAGCTTAGGACAGGGGGCATATGAGCAGTTCTTC.